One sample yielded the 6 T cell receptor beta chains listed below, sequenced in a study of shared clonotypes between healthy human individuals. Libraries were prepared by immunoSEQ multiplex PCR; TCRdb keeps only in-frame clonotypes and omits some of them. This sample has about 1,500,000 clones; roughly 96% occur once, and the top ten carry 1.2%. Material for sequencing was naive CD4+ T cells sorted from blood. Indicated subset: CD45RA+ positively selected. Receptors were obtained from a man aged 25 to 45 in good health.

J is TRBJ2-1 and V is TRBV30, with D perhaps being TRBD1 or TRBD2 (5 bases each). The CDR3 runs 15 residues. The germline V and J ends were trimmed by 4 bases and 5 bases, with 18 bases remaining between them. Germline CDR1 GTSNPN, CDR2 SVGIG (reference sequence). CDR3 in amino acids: CAWTVPGTHNNEQFF. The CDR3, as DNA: TGTGCCTGGACCGTACCTGGGACCCATAACAATGAGCAGTTCTTC.

CDR3 region: CASRTGTEAFF. The DNA for the CDR3 is TGTGCCAGCAGGACGGGCACTGAAGCTTTCTTT. The rearrangement links TRBV28 to TRBJ1-1; no firm D call. V was pared by 6 bases and J by 4 bases, with 6 bases between. CDR1 MDHEN and CDR2 SYDVKM come from the germline V gene. This CDR3 has 11 residues.

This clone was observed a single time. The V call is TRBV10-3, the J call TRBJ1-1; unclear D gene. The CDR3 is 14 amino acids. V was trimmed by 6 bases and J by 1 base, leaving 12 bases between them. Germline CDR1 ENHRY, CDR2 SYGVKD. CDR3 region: CAIRPGLGNTEAFF. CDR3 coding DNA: TGTGCCATCAGACCCGGGTTGGGGAACACTGAAGCTTTCTTT.

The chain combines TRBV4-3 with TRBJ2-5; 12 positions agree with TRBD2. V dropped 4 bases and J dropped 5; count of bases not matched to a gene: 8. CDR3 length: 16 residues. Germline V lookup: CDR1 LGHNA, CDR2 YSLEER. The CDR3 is CASSRSWTSGTETQYF. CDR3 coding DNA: TGCGCCAGCAGCCGAAGTTGGACTAGCGGGACTGAGACCCAGTACTTC.

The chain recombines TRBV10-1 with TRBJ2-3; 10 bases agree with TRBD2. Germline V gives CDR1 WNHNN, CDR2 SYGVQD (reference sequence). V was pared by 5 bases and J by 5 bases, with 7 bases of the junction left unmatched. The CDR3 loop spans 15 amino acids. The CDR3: CASSPSGRVGDTQYF. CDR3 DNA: TGCGCCAGCAGTCCCAGCGGGAGGGTGGGAGATACGCAGTATTTT.

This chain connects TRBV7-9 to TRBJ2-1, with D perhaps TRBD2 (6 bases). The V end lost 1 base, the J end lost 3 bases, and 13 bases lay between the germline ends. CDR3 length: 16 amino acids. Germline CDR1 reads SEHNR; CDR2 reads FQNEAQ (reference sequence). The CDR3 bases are TGTGCCAGCAGCTTAGTTGGCGGACTAAACTACAATGAGCAGTTCTTC. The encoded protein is CASSLVGGLNYNEQFF.